Below are 20 T cell receptor beta chains sequenced from a single sample in a study of T-cell memory formation after mild COVID-19. TCRdb redid the calling of the 5' RACE reads with MiXCR, one entry per CDR3 protein. Found here are over 300,000 distinct CDR3 sequences, 20% to 25% of them singletons; the top ten hold approximately 22%. What was sequenced was PBMCs or a T cell subset sorted from them (not recorded which). These receptors came from a man between 18 and 29 years old who had mild COVID-19 (a few samples of this study predate the infection). Cell type and time point are not known.

In its sample, this clonotype was seen a few times. This chain uses TRBV7-2 with TRBJ2-3; TRBD1 matches 8 bases. Germline values: CDR1 SGHTA, CDR2 FQGNSA. There are 18 residues in the CDR3. Losses at the gene ends were 1 base for V and 1 base for J; bases not matched to a gene: 10. CDR3 loop: CASSLGPGGIDRTDTQYF. As DNA, the CDR3 is TGTGCCAGCAGCTTAGGGCCAGGGGGCATCGATCGCACAGATACGCAGTATTTT.

This clonotype was recorded a few times. The chain joins TRBV7-8 to TRBJ1-1; D unresolved. V shed 4 bases and J shed 1 base, with 16 bases lying between them. The V gene's germline CDR1 is SGHVS and CDR2 FQNEAQ. The CDR3 length is 16 residues. The CDR3 DNA reads as TGTGCCAGCAGCTCGTACTCCTTTGGTGCGAACACTGAAGCTTTCTTT. The encoded protein is CASSSYSFGANTEAFF.

The chain recombines TRBV3-1 with TRBJ2-3, with D uncertain. CDR1 LGHDT and CDR2 YNNKEL come from the germline V gene (reference sequence). CDR3 length equals 15 residues. Trimming took 1 base from V and 1 from J, leaving 9 bases between them. CDR3 protein: CASSQGVLRTDTQYF. The CDR3 region has the DNA TGTGCCAGCAGCCAAGGAGTACTTCGCACAGATACGCAGTATTTT.

In this sample, this clonotype turned up a few times. This chain connects TRBV18 to TRBJ2-5; TRBD2 aligns across 13 bases. CDR1 is KGHSH and CDR2 is LQKENI in the germline V gene. The CDR3 has 16 residues. Trimming removed 2 bases from V and 2 bases from J; junction bases left unmatched: 2. The CDR3 sequence is CASSPGLAGEQETQYF. In nucleotides, the CDR3 is TGTGCCAGCTCACCAGGACTAGCGGGGGAACAAGAGACCCAGTACTTC.

The chain employs TRBV5-6 and TRBJ1-5, with 7 bases aligning to TRBD1. Germline CDR1 is SGHDT and CDR2 is YYEEEE. The V gene end was trimmed by 3 bases and the J gene end by 7 bases; junction bases not matched to a gene: 4. This CDR3 region has 13 residues. Here the CDR3 reads CASSYDRVQPQHF. The CDR3 DNA sequence: TGTGCCAGCAGCTATGACAGGGTACAGCCCCAGCATTTT.

This clonotype showed up many times. This chain connects TRBV5-1 to TRBJ1-1; D unclear. Trimming stripped 4 bases from V and 5 bases from J, with 21 bases between. This CDR3 spans 16 amino acids. Germline CDR1 SGHRS, CDR2 YFSETQ. As DNA, the CDR3 is TGCGCCAGCAGCCTTTTTTCGGTAGGATTGATGACTGAAGCTTTCTTT. This gives the protein CASSLFSVGLMTEAFF.

This clonotype has just a few counts. The chain recombines TRBV9 with TRBJ1-6, with TRBD1 as a possible D gene (5 bases). There are 14 residues in the CDR3. Germline CDR1 and CDR2: SGDLS and YYNGEE. Trimming removed 5 bases at V and 9 bases at J, with 15 bases between. CDR3 bases: TGTGCCAGCAGTCCTCAGGGAGAACCTTCACCCCTCCACTTT. It specifies CASSPQGEPSPLHF.

The rearrangement uses TRBV3-1 and TRBJ2-5; TRBD2 might be the D (6 bases). The germline V and J ends were trimmed by 3 bases and 2 bases, with 10 bases remaining between them. Germline assignment: CDR1 LGHDT and CDR2 YNNKEL (reference sequence). The CDR3 spans 14 residues. The CDR3 DNA is TGTGCCAGCAGCCAGGGAGGCAGACAAGAGACCCAGTACTTC. Encoded protein: CASSQGGRQETQYF.

V is TRBV10-3 and J is TRBJ2-3; 8 bases line up with TRBD2. CDR1 is ENHRY, CDR2 SYGVKD, per germline. V trimming: 4 bases; J trimming: 5 bases; junction bases outside the gene matches: 5. This CDR3 contains 14 residues. The CDR3 nucleotides are TGTGCCATCAGTGCGGGGGGGCCTGGAGATACGCAGTATTTT. Translation: CAISAGGPGDTQYF.

The sample holds a few counts of this clonotype. The chain carries TRBV24-1 and TRBJ2-3; 7 nucleotides agree with TRBD1. J was trimmed by 4 bases and V by 3 bases; bases with no gene match: 12. The CDR3 totals 17 residues. CDR1 is KGHDR and CDR2 is SFDVKD in the germline V gene. The CDR3, as DNA: TGTGCCACCAGTGATACTAGGGACAGTTTCACGTCAGATACGCAGTATTTT. Protein product: CATSDTRDSFTSDTQYF.

This clonotype was detected ten times or more. The rearrangement uses TRBV19 and TRBJ2-1; 13 bases match TRBD2. CDR1 and CDR2 from the germline V gene are LNHDA and SQIVND (reference sequence). Trimming at V came to 5 bases and at J to 4 bases, leaving 2 bases not matched to a gene. The CDR3 sequence is 15 residues long. CDR3 in DNA: TGTGCCAGTAGTGGGACTAGCGGGGATTACAATGAGCAGTTCTTC. It yields the protein CASSGTSGDYNEQFF.

The chain carries TRBV5-6 and TRBJ1-1, with no clear D. Germline V gives CDR1 SGHDT, CDR2 YYEEEE. The CDR3 is 11 amino acids. The V end was cut by 5 bases, the J end by 14 bases, with 16 bases between. The CDR3 loop reads CASRRRSGWFF. The CDR3 DNA is TGTGCCAGCAGAAGACGGAGCGGGTGGTTCTTT.

The V gene is TRBV24-1, the J gene TRBJ2-3; maybe TRBD1 (5 bases). CDR3 length: 15 amino acids. In germline, CDR1 is KGHDR, CDR2 SFDVKD. V was clipped by 3 bases and J by 3 bases, with 12 bases between them. The CDR3 nucleotides read TGTGCCACCAGTGATCCCACTTCAGGGACAGATACGCAGTATTTT. It is translated as CATSDPTSGTDTQYF.

The CDR3 here is CSATGRYYGYTF. CDR3 DNA sequence: TGCAGTGCTACCGGGAGATACTATGGCTACACCTTC. The chain uses TRBV20-1 and TRBJ1-2; no clear D gene. CDR1 is DFQATT and CDR2 is SNEGSKA in the germline V gene (reference sequence). With 4 bases removed from V and 3 bases from J, the gap between germline ends came to 9 bases. This CDR3 contains 12 residues.

Regarding this clonotype: Compared with germline, one end of the junction differs, possibly owing to a read error. The chain couples TRBV7-9 to TRBJ1-4; the match to TRBD1 covers 7 bases. The V gene's germline CDR1 is SEHNR and CDR2 FQNEAQ (reference sequence). The length of the CDR3 is 13 residues. CDR3 coding DNA: TGTGCCAGCAGCTTAGGATGGGGCACAGGGGTCTCTTTT. Translating gives CASSLGWGTGVSF.

The rearrangement uses TRBV20-1 and TRBJ1-4; 9 positions match TRBD1. With 6 bases clipped from V and 6 bases from J, the junction kept 5 bases outside the gene matches. Germline CDR1 and CDR2: DFQATT and SNEGSKA (reference sequence). The CDR3 extends over 13 amino acids. The CDR3 DNA follows: TGCAGTGCAAAGACAGGGGGAGATGAAAAACTGTTTTTT. This gives the protein CSAKTGGDEKLFF.

The chain links TRBV6-4 to TRBJ2-7; perhaps TRBD1 as D (6 bases). The CDR3 totals 14 residues. Germline CDR1 MRHNA, CDR2 SNTAGT. Trimming stripped 2 bases from V and 6 bases from J, with 14 bases between. The CDR3 sequence: CASSDQQGGVEQYV. The DNA for the CDR3 is TGTGCCAGCAGTGACCAACAGGGCGGTGTCGAGCAGTACGTC.

A few counts support this clonotype. The J gene is TRBJ2-1, the V gene TRBV2, with D possibly being TRBD1 (5 bases). Trimming cost V 3 bases and J 2 bases, with 8 bases left between them. Germline V lookup: CDR1 SNHLY, CDR2 FYNNEI. The CDR3 spans 14 residues. CDR3 bases: TGTGCCAGCAGTGACAGGGCCCCCTACAATGAGCAGTTCTTC. Its protein is CASSDRAPYNEQFF.

This chain uses TRBV9 with TRBJ2-1; a possible D gene is TRBD1 (6 bases). V lost 3 bases and J lost 16, with 23 bases in between. Germline CDR1 reads SGDLS; CDR2 reads YYNGEE. The CDR3 has 14 residues. Here the CDR3 DNA reads TGTGCCAGCAGCGAGGGGGTAGCGAGAACAGGGAGCTTCTTC. It encodes CASSEGVARTGSFF.

This clonotype was detected a few times. The chain joins TRBV7-2 to TRBJ1-2; D is perhaps TRBD1 (6 bases). Trimming stripped 3 bases from V and 4 bases from J, with 12 bases between. The CDR3 contains 14 residues. Germline V CDR1 and CDR2: SGHTA, FQGNSA. The DNA of the CDR3 is TGTGCCAGCAGCTTTCAAGGACAGCTCTATGGCTACACCTTC. Its protein product is CASSFQGQLYGYTF.